The 4 T cell receptor beta chains below were found in one sample sequenced in a study of control samples from healthy donors and cancer patients. This table comes from immunoSEQ multiplex PCR, and its TCRdb copy is limited to in-frame clones, with some not included. The sample includes tens of thousands of clones, about 85% of them seen just once. Sequences were obtained from PBMCs. Source of these receptors: a middle-aged woman with lung cancer.

The chain uses TRBV9 and TRBJ2-1, with 14 nucleotides matching TRBD2. From germline, CDR1 is SGDLS and CDR2 YYNGEE. Trimming at V came to 2 bases and at J to 9 bases, leaving 13 bases not matched to a gene. There are 18 residues in the CDR3. The CDR3 sequence: CASSVRPETSGGAGEQFF. The CDR3 DNA follows: TGTGCCAGCAGCGTCAGACCTGAGACTAGCGGGGGGGCCGGTGAGCAGTTCTTC.

V is TRBV11-1 and J is TRBJ2-3; D is ambiguous. The CDR3 consists of 16 residues. Trimming took off 0 bases at V and 0 bases at J, with 10 bases between the two ends. The germline CDR1 and CDR2 sequences are SGHAT and FQDESV (reference sequence). The CDR3 DNA follows: TGTGCCAGCAGCTTAGCGGACCTCTCTAGCACAGATACGCAGTATTTT. Its protein product is CASSLADLSSTDTQYF.

This chain uses TRBV2 with TRBJ1-1; D remains unclear. The V end was cut by 6 bases, the J end by 6 bases, with 8 bases between. The CDR3 totals 11 residues. Per germline, CDR1 SNHLY and CDR2 FYNNEI. CDR3 sequence (DNA): TGTGCCAGCAGGTACACCGCTGAAGCTTTCTTT. Translation gives CASRYTAEAFF.

J is TRBJ1-5 and V is TRBV18, with TRBD1 matching 12 bases. Trimming took 4 bases from V and 6 from J; bases not matched to a gene: 4. Germline-derived CDR1 and CDR2 are KGHSH and LQKENI. This CDR3 contains 15 residues. CDR3 sequence (DNA): TGTGCCAGCTCACTAGGGACAGGGGGCGGTCAGCCCCAGCATTTT. As protein: CASSLGTGGGQPQHF.